This T cell receptor (beta chain) was sequenced for a study of cytotoxic CD8 clonotypes in ibrutinib-treated CLL. About the study: Each sample contained, on average, around 250,000 productive templates and tens of thousands of productive rearrangements.

On this clone itself: Its antigen is still unknown.

Study-wide results and caveats: Higher clonality was seen at ibrutinib response and a return toward baseline at progression.

Measured with immunoSEQ multiplex PCR; TCRdb has only the in-frame clones, and not every one. The sample consists of fewer than 90,000 clones, around 84% of them appearing once. PBMCs that had been cryopreserved were the source of about 2 micrograms of genomic DNA for TCR beta libraries. The TCR was taken from a human donor with chronic lymphocytic leukemia. This specimen consisted of PBMCs, obtained before ibrutinib treatment.

CDR3 loop: CASGSEDEQFF. CDR3 sequence (DNA): TGTGCTAGTGGTTCAGAGGATGAGCAGTTCTTC. The chain employs TRBV12-5 and TRBJ2-1; D gene ambiguous. Germline V gives CDR1 LGHNT, CDR2 FRNRAP. This CDR3 spans 11 amino acids. V lost 4 bases and J 8 bases, leaving 6 bases between the germline ends.